One sample yielded the 18 T cell receptor beta chains listed below, sequenced in a study of blood T cell repertoires in COVID-19. TCRdb keeps only in-frame clones here, not all; method: immunoSEQ multiplex PCR. The sample gives 190,000 or so clones, 70% to 90% of which show up once; 2.5% to 3.5% is in the top ten. Input material: peripheral blood. These receptors were taken from a man aged 40-50 years with active or convalescent COVID-19.

V gene TRBV15 combines with J gene TRBJ2-7; 9 bases line up with TRBD1. Trimming took 4 bases from V and 2 from J; bases not matched to a gene: 6. Germline V gives CDR1 LNHNV, CDR2 YYDKDF (reference sequence). The CDR3 has 15 residues. For the CDR3, the DNA is TGTGCCACCAGCACGCCGGGACAGGGCCCCTACGAGCAGTACTTC. Translating it yields CATSTPGQGPYEQYF.

This chain joins TRBV28 and TRBJ1-5, with D tentatively TRBD1 (6 bases). The V end lost 10 bases, the J end lost 1 base, and 17 bases lay between the germline ends. This CDR3 contains 15 residues. Looked up from germline, CDR1 is MDHEN and CDR2 is SYDVKM. The CDR3 loop reads CATTPGQMSNQPQHF. The CDR3 DNA is TGTGCCACTACCCCCGGACAGATGAGCAATCAGCCCCAGCATTTT.

V gene TRBV9 combines with J gene TRBJ1-5; weak D call: TRBD1 (5 bases). CDR1 is SGDLS and CDR2 is YYNGEE in the germline V gene. V was clipped by 5 bases and J by 4 bases, with 13 bases between them. CDR3 size: 14 residues. CDR3 DNA: TGTGCCAGCAGTGCAGGGATTGGAAATCAGCCCCAGCATTTT. It yields the protein CASSAGIGNQPQHF.

J is TRBJ2-1 and V is TRBV7-2, with a possible D match to TRBD2 (6 bases). Germline-derived CDR1 and CDR2 are SGHTA and FQGNSA. Trimming removed 6 bases at V and 5 bases at J, with 11 bases between. This CDR3 spans 13 amino acids. This CDR3 is CASRPGTHNEQFF. DNA of the CDR3: TGTGCCAGCAGACCTGGGACTCACAATGAGCAGTTCTTC.

This clone was found once. The rearrangement joins TRBV10-1 to TRBJ1-5; 9 bases map to TRBD1. Germline lookup yields CDR1 WNHNN and CDR2 SYGVQD (reference sequence). The CDR3 runs to 15 residues. V shed 7 bases and J 5 bases; nucleotides not matched to a gene: 9. CDR3 sequence reads: CASIHRDREHQPQHF. The CDR3 DNA sequence: TGCGCCAGCATTCACCGGGACAGGGAACATCAGCCCCAGCATTTT.

The rearrangement joins TRBV28 to TRBJ2-7; no reliable D call. V was trimmed by 3 bases and J by 0 bases, leaving 6 bases between them. The CDR3 is 13 amino acids. The germline gives CDR1 MDHEN, CDR2 SYDVKM. CDR3 sequence reads: CASSLSFSYEQYF. In DNA form, the CDR3 reads TGTGCCAGCAGTTTGAGTTTCTCCTACGAGCAGTACTTC.

V gene TRBV10-3 combines with J gene TRBJ1-2; 12 nucleotides line up with TRBD1. The CDR3 contains 15 residues. From germline, CDR1 is ENHRY and CDR2 SYGVKD. V lost 7 bases to trimming and J lost 8 bases; unmatched junction nucleotides: 11. The CDR3 DNA reads TGTGCCATCATGGGACAGGGGGCGATGTTCGGAGGCTACACCTTC. This codes for CAIMGQGAMFGGYTF.

CDR3 coding DNA: TGTGCCAGTAGTATTACAGTACCTAACTATGGCTACACCTTC. It encodes CASSITVPNYGYTF. The V gene is TRBV19, the J gene TRBJ1-2; no definite D call. The CDR3 totals 14 residues. The V and J ends lost 3 bases and 0 bases respectively, with 8 bases between them. Germline assignment: CDR1 LNHDA and CDR2 SQIVND (reference sequence).

The V call is TRBV24-1, the J call TRBJ1-2; tentatively, D is TRBD1 (5 bases). The CDR3 runs 14 residues. Germline V CDR1 and CDR2: KGHDR, SFDVKD. Deletions cut 4 bases from V and 7 bases from J, with 15 bases between. The CDR3, as DNA: TGTGCCACCAGTGAAAGGAGGGGATTCGGTGGCTACACCTTC. It encodes CATSERRGFGGYTF.

The chain joins TRBV30 to TRBJ1-1; TRBD1 matches 7 bases. The CDR3 covers 13 residues. Germline V gives CDR1 GTSNPN, CDR2 SVGIG (reference sequence). V dropped 3 bases and J dropped 8; count of bases not matched to a gene: 9. In DNA, the CDR3 is TGTGCCTGGAGCCCCCAGGGACAGCGCGAAGCTTTCTTT. Its translation is CAWSPQGQREAFF.

V is TRBV13 and J is TRBJ2-3, with 8 positions matching TRBD2. CDR1 is PRHDT and CDR2 is FYEKMQ in the germline V gene (reference sequence). The junction had 12 bases not matched to a gene; V was cut back by 4 bases and J by 6 bases. There are 16 residues in the CDR3. The CDR3: CASSSTLSGVGDTQYF. CDR3 nucleotides: TGTGCCAGCAGCTCTACCCTTAGCGGGGTTGGGGATACGCAGTATTTT.

This clone was detected only a few times. CDR3 DNA: TGTGCCAGCAGTTTCGGACATCTGAACACTGAAGCTTTCTTT. Amino acids: CASSFGHLNTEAFF. The rearrangement links TRBV6-5 to TRBJ1-1; a weak D match, TRBD1 (5 bases). The CDR3 runs to 14 residues. V dropped 4 bases and J dropped 0 bases, with 9 bases sitting between them. Germline V gene sequence: CDR1 MNHEY, CDR2 SVGAGI.

The V call is TRBV9, the J call TRBJ2-1, with 7 positions matching TRBD1. The V gene end was trimmed by 4 bases and the J gene end by 7 bases; junction bases not matched to a gene: 8. The germline V gene encodes CDR1 SGDLS and CDR2 YYNGEE. CDR3 length equals 14 residues. The CDR3 sequence is CASSPRQGGNEQFF. The CDR3 region has the DNA TGTGCCAGCAGCCCTCGACAGGGTGGGAATGAGCAGTTCTTC.

The chain couples TRBV30 to TRBJ1-1; a possible D gene is TRBD1 (5 bases). CDR3 length equals 12 residues. V gave up 4 bases and J gave up 1 base, with 7 bases separating them. Germline lookup yields CDR1 GTSNPN and CDR2 SVGIG (reference sequence). CDR3: CAWNRGNTEAFF. CDR3 DNA sequence: TGTGCCTGGAATAGGGGGAACACTGAAGCTTTCTTT.

The chain carries TRBV5-1 and TRBJ1-5; 9 bases line up with TRBD1. Trimming took 3 bases from V and 4 from J; bases not matched to a gene: 2. The CDR3 runs 14 residues. Germline V gene lookup returns CDR1 SGHRS and CDR2 YFSETQ. DNA of the CDR3: TGCGCCAGCAGCTCCGGGACAGGGAATCAGCCCCAGCATTTT. It is translated as CASSSGTGNQPQHF.

The chain has TRBV27 and TRBJ1-6; TRBD1 matches at 9 bases. The CDR3 is 14 amino acids. Germline values: CDR1 MNHEY, CDR2 SMNVEV (reference sequence). J gave up 10 bases and V 7 bases, and 8 bases lay outside the gene matches. The CDR3 DNA is TGTGCCAGCACCTCACAGGGGGCCGGGTCACCCCTCCACTTT. Protein sequence: CASTSQGAGSPLHF.

CDR3 residues: CASSQGAGSEAFF. CDR3 in DNA: TGCGCCAGCAGCCAAGGGGCAGGCTCCGAAGCTTTCTTT. This chain uses TRBV4-3 with TRBJ1-1; D remains unclear. V was clipped by 1 base and J by 8 bases, with 11 bases between them. Germline values: CDR1 LGHNA, CDR2 YSLEER. The CDR3 consists of 13 residues.

The rearrangement uses TRBV6-6 and TRBJ2-3, with 11 nucleotides matching TRBD2. The CDR3 is 16 residues long. Germline values: CDR1 MNHNY, CDR2 SVGAGI (reference sequence). With 0 bases clipped from V and 3 bases from J, the junction kept 2 bases outside the gene matches. CDR3 region: CASSYSGLAETDTQYF. The CDR3 nucleotides read TGTGCCAGCAGTTACTCGGGACTAGCGGAGACAGATACGCAGTATTTT.